This T cell receptor (beta chain) was sequenced during a study of cytomegalovirus exposure and HLA in healthy donors. Broader study findings: HLA-A and HLA-B allele assignments for most subjects were reportedly predicted accurately using TCR beta sequences.

The V end was cut by 3 bases, the J end by 4 bases, with 5 bases between. The germline V gene encodes CDR1 ENHRY and CDR2 SYGVKD. The CDR3 spans 12 residues. Regarding this clone: The antigen remains undetermined.

The PCR employed 60 Vbeta primers together with 13 Jbeta primers. Measured with immunoSEQ multiplex PCR; TCRdb has only the in-frame clones, and not every one. The top ten hold 5.7% of the sample, which has about 180,000 clones, around 80% seen once. V and J are TRBV10-3 and TRBJ2-3; TRBD1 might be the D (5 bases). This clonotype originated in a man in his forties or fifties in good health and CMV-seronegative. The sequenced material came from PBMCs. CDR3 nucleotide sequence: TGTGCCATCAGTGACAGGGCAGATACGCAGTATTTT. Translating gives CAISDRADTQYF.